The sequence of this T cell receptor (beta chain) was determined in a study of T cell responses to AZD1222 COVID-19 vaccine. General observations from the study: Nearly half of spike-specific TCRs reportedly target variant regions that are unmutated in the B.1.351 and B.1.1.7 variants. Without day 14 samples, only post-peak T cell repertoires were studied. Donors skewed white British and female; clonal diversity was possibly underestimated.

In this sample, this clone turned up once. Its target is not known. The table came from immunoSEQ multiplex PCR; TCRdb's copy has only in-frame clones and leaves some out. The data hold 65,000 to 70,000 clones, with roughly 80% observed a single time. The source is an adult who received the AZD1222 COVID-19 vaccine. Sequencing used peripheral blood, obtained 28 days after the second AZD1222 dose.

The CDR3 protein is CASGDTYNSPLHF. CDR3 coding DNA: TGTGCCAGCGGCGACACTTATAATTCACCCCTCCACTTT. The chain links TRBV7-9 to TRBJ1-6; D is ambiguous. The CDR3 covers 13 residues. Germline loops: CDR1 SEHNR, CDR2 FQNEAQ (reference sequence). The germline V and J ends were trimmed by 8 bases and 4 bases, with 9 bases remaining between them.